The entry below describes one T cell receptor beta chain. The antigen remains unidentified. These data come from a study of graft-versus-host responses after intestinal transplantation. Study-level information: Multivisceral, liver-intestinal, or isolated intestinal transplants were performed in recipients. Every transplant recipient was induced with anti-thymocyte globulin, then maintained on tacrolimus and steroids for about 3 years. Whole-study results and caveats: Recipient marrow showed GvH clones, some seen first in ileum or blood.

The CDR3 extends over 18 amino acids. Germline CDR1 SEHNR, CDR2 FQNEAQ (reference sequence). Trimming shortened V by 0 bases and J by 5 bases, and 21 bases separated the two germline ends. The method was immunoSEQ multiplex PCR; TCRdb's version includes in-frame clones alone and lacks a portion of them. The table lists over 100,000 clones, about 92% of them singletons. The sample here was unstimulated CD8+ T cells sorted from spleen or lymph node cells, taken before transplant. V usage is TRBV7-9 and J usage is TRBJ2-3, with D perhaps TRBD2 (5 bases). This TCR was recovered from a human donor who was the organ donor for an intestinal transplant. DNA for the CDR3: TGTGCCAGCAGCTTAGCTACGGGTGGTGGACTTACCGGAGATACGCAGTATTTT. Translated, it gives CASSLATGGGLTGDTQYF.